This T cell receptor (beta chain) was profiled in a study of metastatic and nonmetastatic thyroid tumors. Study summary: Samples came from malignant and benign thyroid patients, and repertoires were compared across blood and tumor or nodule tissue.

Study results and caveats: It was reportedly found that TCR beta diversity was significantly higher in malignant thyroid tumors than in benign nodules, a difference seen in both blood and tumor samples.

Details on this clone: Its target is not known.

Not a single patient had been given any form of treatment at any point before undergoing thyroid surgery. TCRdb called clones again from the PCR reads with MiXCR. The sample yields around 20,000 clones, 20% to 25% seen once. The CDR3 has 14 amino acids. Trimming removed 2 bases from V and 4 bases from J, with 11 bases in between. Germline values: CDR1 SGHTA, CDR2 FQGTGA. Material: blood. This TCR was sampled from a male donor with papillary thyroid cancer or a benign thyroid nodule (not recorded which). Some clones in this sample may be carry-over from other donors' samples. The chain uses TRBV7-3 and TRBJ1-1; the D gene is possibly TRBD1 (5 bases). The CDR3 region has the DNA TGTGCCAGCAGCTTAGGTGGGGCAGGCACTGAAGCTTTCTTT. As protein: CASSLGGAGTEAFF.